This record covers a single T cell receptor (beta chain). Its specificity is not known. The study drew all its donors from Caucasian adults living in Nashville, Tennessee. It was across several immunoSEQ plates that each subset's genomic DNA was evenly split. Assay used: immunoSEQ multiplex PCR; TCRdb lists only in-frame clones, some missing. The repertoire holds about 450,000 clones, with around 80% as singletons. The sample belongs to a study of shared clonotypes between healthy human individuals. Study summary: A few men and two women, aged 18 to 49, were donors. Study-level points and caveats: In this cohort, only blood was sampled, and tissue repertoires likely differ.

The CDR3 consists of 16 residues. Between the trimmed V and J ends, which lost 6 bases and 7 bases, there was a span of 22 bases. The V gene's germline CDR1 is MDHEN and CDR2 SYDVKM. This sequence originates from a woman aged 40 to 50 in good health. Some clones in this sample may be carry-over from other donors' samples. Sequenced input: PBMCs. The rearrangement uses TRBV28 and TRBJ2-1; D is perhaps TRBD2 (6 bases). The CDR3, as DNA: TGTGCCAGCAGCCTGGCCGGCGTAGGGGCGGGAAATGAGCAGTTCTTC. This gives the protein CASSLAGVGAGNEQFF.